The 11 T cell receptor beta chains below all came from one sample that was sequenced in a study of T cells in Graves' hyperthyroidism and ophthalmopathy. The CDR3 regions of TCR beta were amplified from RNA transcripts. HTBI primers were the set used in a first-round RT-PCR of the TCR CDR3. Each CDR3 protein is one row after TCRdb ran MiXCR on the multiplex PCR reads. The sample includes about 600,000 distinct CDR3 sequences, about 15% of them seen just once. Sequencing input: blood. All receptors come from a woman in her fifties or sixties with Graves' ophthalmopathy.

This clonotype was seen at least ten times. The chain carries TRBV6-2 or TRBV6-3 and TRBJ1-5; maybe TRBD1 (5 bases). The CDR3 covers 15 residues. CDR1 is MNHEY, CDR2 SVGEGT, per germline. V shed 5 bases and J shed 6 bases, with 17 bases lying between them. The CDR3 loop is CASSNSGRAGQPQHF. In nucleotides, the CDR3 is TGTGCCAGCAGTAATTCAGGGAGGGCCGGTCAGCCCCAGCATTTT.

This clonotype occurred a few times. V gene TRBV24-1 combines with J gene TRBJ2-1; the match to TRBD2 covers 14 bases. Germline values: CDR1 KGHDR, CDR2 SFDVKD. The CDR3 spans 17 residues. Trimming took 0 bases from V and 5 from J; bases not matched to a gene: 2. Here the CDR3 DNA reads TGTGCCACCAGTGATTTGCGGACTAGCGGGAGGAACAATGAGCAGTTCTTC. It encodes CATSDLRTSGRNNEQFF.

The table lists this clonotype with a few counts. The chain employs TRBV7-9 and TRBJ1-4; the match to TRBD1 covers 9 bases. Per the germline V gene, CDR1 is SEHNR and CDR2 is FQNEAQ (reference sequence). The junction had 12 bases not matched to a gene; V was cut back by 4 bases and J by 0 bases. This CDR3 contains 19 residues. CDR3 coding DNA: TGTGCCAGCAGCTCCCGAAGGACAGGGGTCCTTGCAACTAATGAAAAACTGTTTTTT. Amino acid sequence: CASSSRRTGVLATNEKLFF. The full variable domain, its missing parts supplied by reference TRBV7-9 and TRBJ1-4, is DTGVSQNPRHKITKRGQNVTFRCDPISEHNRLYWYRQTLGQGPEFLTYFQNEAQLEKSRLLSDRFSAERPKGSFSTLEIQRTEQGDSAMYLCASSSRRTGVLATNEKLFFGSGTQLSVL.

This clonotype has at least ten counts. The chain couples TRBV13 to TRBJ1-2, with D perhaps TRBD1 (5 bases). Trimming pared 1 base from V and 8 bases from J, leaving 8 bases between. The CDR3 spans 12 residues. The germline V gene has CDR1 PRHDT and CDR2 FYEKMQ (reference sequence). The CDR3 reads CASSLVDNGYTF. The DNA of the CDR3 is TGTGCCAGCAGCTTAGTGGACAACGGCTACACCTTC.

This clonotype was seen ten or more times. Here the CDR3 reads CAWSASWTSGRRYNEQFF. CDR3 in DNA: TGTGCCTGGAGTGCTTCATGGACTAGCGGGAGGAGATACAATGAGCAGTTCTTC. The V gene is TRBV30, the J gene TRBJ2-1; 14 nucleotides align to TRBD2. Per germline, CDR1 GTSNPN and CDR2 SVGIG (reference sequence). Germline trimming cut 1 base from V and 4 bases from J; bases unmatched to any gene: 9. The CDR3 runs to 18 residues.

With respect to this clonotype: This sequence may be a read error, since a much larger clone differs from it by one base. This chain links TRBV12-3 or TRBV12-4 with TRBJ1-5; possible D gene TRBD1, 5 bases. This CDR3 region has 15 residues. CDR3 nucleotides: TGTGCCAGCAGACCCGGGGGTAATAGCAATCAGCTCCAGCATTTT. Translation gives CASRPGGNSNQLQHF.

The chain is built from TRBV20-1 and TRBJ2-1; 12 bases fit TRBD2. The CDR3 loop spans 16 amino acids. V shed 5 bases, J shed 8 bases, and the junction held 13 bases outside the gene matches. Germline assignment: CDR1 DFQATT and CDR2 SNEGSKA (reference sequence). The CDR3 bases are TGCAGTGCTCACAATCCGACTAGCGGGAGTTACGATGAGCAGTTCTTC. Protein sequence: CSAHNPTSGSYDEQFF.

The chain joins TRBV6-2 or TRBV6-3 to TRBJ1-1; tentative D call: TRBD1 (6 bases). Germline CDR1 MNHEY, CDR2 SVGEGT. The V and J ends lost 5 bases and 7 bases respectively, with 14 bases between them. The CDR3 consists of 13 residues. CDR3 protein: CASSPPDRYEAFF. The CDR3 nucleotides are TGTGCCAGCAGTCCCCCCGACAGGTATGAAGCTTTCTTT.

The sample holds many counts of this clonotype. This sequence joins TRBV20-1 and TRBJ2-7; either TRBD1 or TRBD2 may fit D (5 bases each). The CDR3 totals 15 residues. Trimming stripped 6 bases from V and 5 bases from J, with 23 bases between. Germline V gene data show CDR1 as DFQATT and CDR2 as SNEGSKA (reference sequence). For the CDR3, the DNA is TGCAGTGCCAGAACCGGGACCATGGAATTCCACGAGCAGTACTTC. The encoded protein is CSARTGTMEFHEQYF.

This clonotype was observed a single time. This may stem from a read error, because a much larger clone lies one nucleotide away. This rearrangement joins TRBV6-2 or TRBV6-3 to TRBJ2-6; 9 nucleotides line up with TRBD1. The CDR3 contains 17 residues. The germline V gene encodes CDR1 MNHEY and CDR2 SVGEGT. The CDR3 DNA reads TGTGTCAGCTTGGAGACAGGGGGACTCTCTGGGGCCAACGTCCTGACTTTC. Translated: CVSLETGGLSGANVLTF.

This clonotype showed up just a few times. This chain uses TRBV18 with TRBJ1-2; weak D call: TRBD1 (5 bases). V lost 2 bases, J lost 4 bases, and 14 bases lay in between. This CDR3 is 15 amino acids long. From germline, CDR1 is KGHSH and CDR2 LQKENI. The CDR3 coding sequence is TGTGCCAGCTCACCAGAAGGACAAGCGCTCTATGGCTACACCTTC. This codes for CASSPEGQALYGYTF.